This T cell receptor beta chain derives from a study of T cells in Graves' hyperthyroidism and ophthalmopathy. In its sample, this clonotype was seen many times. What it binds is not known. Researchers amplified the TCR beta CDR3 regions from RNA transcripts. First-round RT-PCR targeting the TCR CDR3 was performed with the HTBI primer set. TCRdb analysed the multiplex PCR reads with MiXCR anew, one entry per CDR3 protein. The sample lists approximately 600,000 distinct CDR3 sequences; 15% to 20% were seen once. With 1 base removed from V and 4 bases from J, the gap between germline ends came to 8 bases. This CDR3 contains 13 residues. CDR1 is SGHTA and CDR2 is FQGNSA in the germline V gene. Newly diagnosed patients aged 18 to 65 had hyperthyroidism of under 2 months' duration. Exclusion criteria comprised uncontrolled infection, other autoimmune disease, pregnancy or lactation. Findings of the study overall: Model output signaled ophthalmopathy a median 6.5 months ahead of onset.

The gene calls are TRBV7-2 and TRBJ2-7; no clear D. The receptor was derived from a woman in her twenties or thirties with Graves' hyperthyroidism. The material sequenced was blood. The CDR3 DNA is TGTGCCAGCAGCTTAGGACCGCCGTACGAGCAGTACTTC. It specifies CASSLGPPYEQYF.